This T cell receptor (beta chain) was retrieved from a study of identifying expanded T cells in peripheral blood (dated 2019 in TCRdb). For context, the study as a whole: Separate aliquots of the same genomic DNA pool were sequenced to produce technical replicates, and four replicates were compared in pairs.

During the collection period, no immune events, such as infections, were documented for the healthy donors. To calibrate time-dependent variance in a beta-binomial model of T-cell clone differential abundance, blood repertoires from healthy donors were used as a training cohort. There were roughly 10 healthy donors in the training cohort, of whom 3 were female and 7 were male. Donor ages ranged from about 29 to 70 years, with an average of 43 years. Whole blood, obtained from a commercial supplier, was collected from each healthy donor at three time points spaced roughly 2 weeks apart. For immunosequencing, genomic DNA was extracted from unsorted whole blood. This clone was counted once. Its target antigen remains unknown. Base-call qualities are not available, and no considerably larger clone is one nucleotide away. Summary of the overall study and its limitations: The authors expected biological variance in healthy repertoires might increase further over much longer intervals such as months to years. The binomial model flagged around 1.2 differentially abundant clones between technical replicates, compared with approximately 15 over approximately 2 weeks and 19 over about 4 weeks. The beta-binomial model significantly reduced the number of clones called differentially abundant and the false-positive rate across all healthy-donor time intervals. In all healthy donors, the variance in clone template counts between samples taken two weeks apart rose significantly as total template count increased.

Deletion took 7 bases off V and 3 bases off J, with a span of 18 bases between the germline ends. In the germline V gene, CDR1 corresponds to MNHEY and CDR2 to SVGAGI. The CDR3 has 15 amino acids, counting the end cysteine and phenylalanine. The only DNA kept is the CDR3, 45 bases in frame from the first base. The immunoSEQ Assay, which relies on bias-controlled multiplex PCR amplification of genomic DNA, was used to profile TCRbeta CDR3 regions. The study's own analysis went as follows. To quantify the absolute abundance of each unique TCRbeta CDR3 region, the sequences were collapsed and filtered. Differential abundance was tested with two models: a binomial (Fisher-equivalent) model and a beta-binomial model that adds time-dependent variance fitted from healthy donors. Clones with fewer than 5 combined templates were removed, and a clone was called differentially abundant if the clone's Benjamini-Hochberg FDR was below 0.01. The form v = (b*log(k)+a)^2 was used to model beta-binomial variance as a function of total template count across the two samples. The table was pulled from immuneACCESS by TCRdb, which kept in-frame rearrangements only. Such tables lose some clones; where checked, under half of the loss comes from unresolved V genes, and the rest has no known cause. D and trimming come from the DNA, and the V and J calls and clone size come from that table. This sample has fewer than 110,000 clones in its table, and roughly nine tenths of those were observed once. About 15% of the sample belongs to the ten largest clones.

The V and J genes are TRBV6-5 and TRBJ1-2; the D gene is perhaps TRBD1, on 6 matching bases. The sample taken for sequencing was blood. This receptor was identified in a person aged 18-69 years in good health. The DNA sequence follows: TGTGCCAGCAAACGGGGGCCGCCCTTTGACTATGGCTACACCTTC. Translated, it reads CASKRGPPFDYGYTF.